Below are 11 T cell receptor beta chains sequenced from a single sample in a study of T cells in localized non-small cell lung cancer. The repertoire was sequenced with immunoSEQ multiplex PCR; TCRdb's copy has only in-frame clones and lacks some. The table shows about 55,000 clones, with approximately 88% occurring only once. The material sequenced was peripheral blood mononuclear cells, taken before any cancer treatment. These receptor sequences come from a man aged 40 to 69 with stage III lung adenocarcinoma.

The V gene is TRBV5-6, the J gene TRBJ1-6; TRBD1 is a possible D gene (6 bases). CDR3 length: 14 amino acids. CDR1 SGHDT and CDR2 YYEEEE come from the germline V gene. V lost 5 bases to trimming and J lost 10 bases, with 16 bases between them. DNA for the CDR3: TGTGCCAGCAGGAAAACAGGGTTGGAATCACCCCTCCACTTT. It encodes CASRKTGLESPLHF.

This sequence joins TRBV10-3 and TRBJ2-7; the match to TRBD1 covers 7 bases. In germline, CDR1 is ENHRY, CDR2 SYGVKD. Germline trimming cut 4 bases from V and 1 base from J; bases unmatched to any gene: 7. There are 15 residues in the CDR3. The CDR3 coding sequence is TGTGCCATCAGTGTGGGTGGGACAGTTTCCTACGAGCAGTACTTC. This sequence encodes CAISVGGTVSYEQYF.

About this clone itself: Other nucleotide sequences in the sample specify the same CDR3. The chain links TRBV30 to TRBJ2-5; D is possibly TRBD1 or TRBD2 (6 bases each). Per germline, CDR1 GTSNPN and CDR2 SVGIG (reference sequence). The length of the CDR3 is 12 residues. V was clipped by 2 bases and J by 5 bases, with 9 bases between them. The CDR3 here is CAWSRGEETQYF. The CDR3 region has the DNA TGTGCCTGGAGTAGGGGGGAGGAGACCCAGTACTTC.

This chain links TRBV11-2 with TRBJ2-2, with a weak D call TRBD1 (6 bases). The CDR3 spans 15 residues. Per germline, CDR1 SGHAT and CDR2 FQNNGV. V lost 1 base, J lost 7 bases, and 13 bases lay in between. CDR3 residues: CASSLGAGAGGELFF. CDR3 nucleotide sequence: TGTGCCAGCAGCTTAGGGGCAGGGGCAGGCGGGGAGCTGTTTTTT.

The table lists this clone with a count of one. The chain links TRBV21-1 to TRBJ2-7. TRBV21-1 is marked as a pseudogene. The CDR3 spans 17 residues. This CDR3 reads CASSKVNRGVGGYEQYF. The CDR3 coding sequence is TGTGCCAGCAGCAAAGTGAACCGGGGCGTAGGCGGCTACGAGCAGTACTTC.

The chain employs TRBV7-9 and TRBJ2-1; D remains unclear. The CDR3 is 15 residues long. V lost 1 base to trimming and J lost 1 base, with 8 bases between them. Per the germline V gene, CDR1 is SEHNR and CDR2 is FQNEAQ (reference sequence). CDR3 nucleotides: TGTGCCAGCAGCTTAGTCGGCTCTTCCTACAATGAGCAGTTCTTC. It specifies CASSLVGSSYNEQFF. Supplemented by reference TRBV7-9 and TRBJ2-1, the full variable domain reads DTGVSQNPRHKITKRGQNVTFRCDPISEHNRLYWYRQTLGQGPEFLTYFQNEAQLEKSRLLSDRFSAERPKGSFSTLEIQRTEQGDSAMYLCASSLVGSSYNEQFFGPGTRLTVL.

This chain connects TRBV7-2 to TRBJ1-1, with a tentative D call TRBD1 (5 bases). The CDR3 covers 14 residues. Germline V gene sequence: CDR1 SGHTA, CDR2 FQGNSA. Trimming stripped 4 bases from V and 1 base from J, with 10 bases between. The CDR3 DNA follows: TGTGCCAGCAGCTCGGGACTGCCGAACACTGAAGCTTTCTTT. This gives the protein CASSSGLPNTEAFF.

This chain links TRBV29-1 with TRBJ2-3; unclear D gene. CDR1 and CDR2 from the germline V gene are SQVTM and ANQGSEA. The CDR3 length is 13 residues. The V gene lost 4 bases and the J gene lost 5 bases, with 13 bases spanning the gap. The CDR3 DNA reads TGCAGCGTTGGTTTCGGATCGGGAGATACGCAGTATTTT. Encoded protein: CSVGFGSGDTQYF.

The chain couples TRBV5-1 to TRBJ2-3, with 8 bases fitting TRBD2. The CDR3 contains 15 residues. Per germline, CDR1 SGHRS and CDR2 YFSETQ. Trimming cost V 1 base and J 2 bases; bases outside gene matches: 3. This CDR3 is CASSLTSGFTDTQYF. The CDR3, as DNA: TGCGCCAGCAGCTTGACTAGCGGCTTCACAGATACGCAGTATTTT. The whole variable domain, filled in from reference TRBV5-1 and TRBJ2-3, reads KAGVTQTPRYLIKTRGQQVTLSCSPISGHRSVSWYQQTPGQGLQFLFEYFSETQRNKGNFPGRFSGRQFSNSRSEMNVSTLELGDSALYLCASSLTSGFTDTQYFGPGTRLTVL.

The chain is built from TRBV10-1 and TRBJ2-3; D not resolved. Germline CDR1 and CDR2: WNHNN and SYGVQD (reference sequence). Trimming removed 0 bases from V and 5 bases from J, with 3 bases in between. The CDR3 sequence is 12 residues long. The CDR3 DNA follows: TGCGCCAGCAGTGAGTCGTTAGATACGCAGTATTTT. Translation gives CASSESLDTQYF.

This sequence joins TRBV29-1 and TRBJ1-2; the D is unclear. CDR3 length equals 12 residues. Trimming removed 6 bases from V and 0 bases from J, with 8 bases in between. From germline, CDR1 is SQVTM and CDR2 ANQGSEA. The CDR3 here is CSVNGPNYGYTF. The CDR3 bases are TGCAGCGTGAACGGGCCTAACTATGGCTACACCTTC.